A single sample gave rise to the 22 T cell receptor beta chains below, sequenced in a study of molecular identifiers for immune sequencing clone quantification. Each CDR3 protein is one row after TCRdb ran MiXCR on the PCR reads. The sample consists of just under 650,000 distinct CDR3 sequences, just under 20% of them appearing once. Source material: naive CD8+ T cells from blood, with Jurkat cell RNA spiked in. Subset noted: FACS-sorted CD8+CD4-CCR7+CD45RA+ naive T cells. The receptors stem from a human donor in good health. Some libraries in this study had Jurkat cell RNA spiked in.

This clonotype was counted between two and nine times. The V and J genes are TRBV9 and TRBJ1-6, with 12 bases aligning to TRBD1. The V segment lost 4 bases and the J segment 10 bases; nucleotides outside the gene matches: 6. The CDR3 spans 15 residues. CDR1 and CDR2 (germline): SGDLS, YYNGEE. CDR3 nucleotides: TGTGCCAGCAGCCCCCTGGGGACAGGGGGCTCACCCCTCCACTTT. Amino acid sequence: CASSPLGTGGSPLHF.

This clonotype was seen more than once but under ten times. The genes are TRBV7-9 and TRBJ2-7; D is tentatively TRBD1 or TRBD2 (6 bases each). V lost 4 bases, J lost 2 bases, and 15 bases lay in between. This CDR3 spans 15 amino acids. Germline V lookup: CDR1 SEHNR, CDR2 FQNEAQ (reference sequence). This CDR3 reads CASSSPDGGPYEQYF. CDR3 in DNA: TGTGCCAGCAGCTCTCCCGACGGGGGCCCCTACGAGCAGTACTTC.

This clonotype was seen only a few times. The chain links TRBV4-3 to TRBJ2-7; D tentatively reads TRBD1 or TRBD2 (6 bases each). This CDR3 region has 16 residues. Germline loops: CDR1 LGHNA, CDR2 YSLEER. V was cut by 1 base and J by 4 bases, with 17 bases left in between. CDR3 sequence reads: CASSQAHGGVRYEQYF. CDR3 DNA: TGCGCCAGCAGCCAAGCCCACGGGGGCGTGAGATACGAGCAGTACTTC.

This clonotype was seen ten or more times. The genes are TRBV7-8 and TRBJ2-1, with TRBD2 matching over 11 bases. Germline V CDR1 and CDR2: SGHVS, FQNEAQ. Trimming at V came to 8 bases and at J to 5 bases, leaving 8 bases not matched to a gene. The CDR3 is made up of 15 amino acids. DNA for the CDR3: TGTGCCAGCTGCAATCCGGGACTAGCGGACAATGAGCAGTTCTTC. This translates into CASCNPGLADNEQFF.

Turning to this clonotype: Since a much larger clone is just one base distant, this may be a read error. The chain joins TRBV9 to TRBJ2-7; maybe TRBD2 (7 bases). This CDR3 is built from 15 residues. CDR1 and CDR2 from the germline V gene are SGDLS and YYNGEE. CDR3 nucleotides: TGTGCCAGCAGCGTAGAGGGGGGAGGGCCTGACGAGCAGCACTTC. Amino acid sequence: CASSVEGGGPDEQHF.

Concerning this clonotype: This may come from a read error, since a much larger clone is one base off. The genes are TRBV27 and TRBJ2-5; tentative D call: TRBD1 (6 bases). The V end lost 2 bases, the J end lost 7 bases, and 17 bases lay between the germline ends. There are 15 residues in the CDR3. Germline values: CDR1 MNHEY, CDR2 SMNVEV (reference sequence). The DNA of the CDR3 is TGTGCCAGCAGTTTAGTCCAGGGGTTTGGCGGGACCCAGTACTTC. Its protein is CASSLVQGFGGTQYF.

This clonotype was picked up many times. The chain combines TRBV20-1 with TRBJ1-1; D is undetermined. Germline CDR1 and CDR2: DFQATT and SNEGSKA (reference sequence). The CDR3 is 12 amino acids. V was pared by 5 bases and J by 0 bases, with 7 bases between. CDR3 in DNA: TGCAGTGCTCCCGGTCTGAACACTGAAGCTTTCTTT. Protein product: CSAPGLNTEAFF.

The chain recombines TRBV10-3 with TRBJ2-7, with D perhaps TRBD1 (8 bases). Germline loops: CDR1 ENHRY, CDR2 SYGVKD. The CDR3 runs to 15 residues. V lost 4 bases and J lost 1, with 14 bases in between. The CDR3 reads CAISGGQGGSYEQYF. The CDR3 DNA is TGTGCCATCAGTGGAGGACAGGGAGGGTCCTACGAGCAGTACTTC.

This clonotype was counted at least ten times. The chain is built from TRBV2 and TRBJ2-3, with 8 nucleotides matching TRBD1. CDR1 SNHLY and CDR2 FYNNEI come from the germline V gene. V lost 2 bases, J lost 2 bases, and 6 bases stayed unmatched. The length of the CDR3 is 16 residues. CDR3 sequence reads: CASSEQGARVTDTQYF. The CDR3 nucleotides are TGTGCCAGCAGTGAACAGGGGGCGCGGGTCACAGATACGCAGTATTTT.

This clonotype occurred many times. V usage is TRBV30 and J usage is TRBJ2-7; TRBD1 might be the D (6 bases). Trimming pared 4 bases from V and 7 bases from J, leaving 14 bases between. The V gene's germline CDR1 is GTSNPN and CDR2 SVGIG (reference sequence). CDR3 size: 12 residues. CDR3 nucleotide sequence: TGTGCCTGGATACAGGGCCCCCGGGAGCAGTACTTC. It yields the protein CAWIQGPREQYF.

This clonotype appeared a few times. The V call is TRBV7-6, the J call TRBJ1-1, with D uncertain. Germline V CDR1 and CDR2: SGHVS, FNYEAQ. The CDR3 loop spans 14 amino acids. Trimming stripped 1 base from V and 5 bases from J, with 11 bases between. As DNA, the CDR3 is TGTGCCAGCAGCTTAGTGGTACGGGGAACTGAAGCTTTCTTT. Its translation is CASSLVVRGTEAFF.

This clonotype was seen ten or more times. V and J are TRBV7-9 and TRBJ2-7; D unclear. The V and J ends lost 6 bases and 2 bases respectively, with 17 bases between them. This CDR3 has 15 amino acids. Germline V gene data show CDR1 as SEHNR and CDR2 as FQNEAQ (reference sequence). The CDR3 loop reads CASSPGWPLTYEQYF. The CDR3 DNA reads TGTGCCAGCAGTCCCGGATGGCCCCTAACCTACGAGCAGTACTTC.

The rearrangement links TRBV20-1 to TRBJ2-1, with 10 nucleotides matching TRBD1. Germline loops: CDR1 DFQATT, CDR2 SNEGSKA (reference sequence). The CDR3 contains 18 residues. J gave up 7 bases and V 0 bases, and 15 bases lay outside the gene matches. In DNA form, the CDR3 reads TGCAGTGCTAGAGACATACTACCCCGAGACAGGGGGCCTAATGAGCAGTTCTTC. It yields the protein CSARDILPRDRGPNEQFF.

This clonotype has a count of ten or more. The chain joins TRBV20-1 to TRBJ1-1; TRBD1 might be the D (6 bases). Trimming stripped 2 bases from V and 3 bases from J, with 16 bases between. The CDR3 runs 15 residues. Germline assignment: CDR1 DFQATT and CDR2 SNEGSKA (reference sequence). The CDR3 reads CSARMVAGEDTEAFF. For the CDR3, the DNA is TGCAGTGCTAGAATGGTGGCAGGGGAAGACACTGAAGCTTTCTTT.

Only a few counts were recorded for this clonotype. The chain combines TRBV12-3 or TRBV12-4 with TRBJ2-1, with 11 bases matching TRBD1. Trimming at V came to 7 bases and at J to 5 bases, leaving 7 bases not matched to a gene. The CDR3 runs 15 residues. CDR3 amino acids: CASKVGTGGNNEQFF. CDR3 nucleotide sequence: TGTGCCAGCAAAGTCGGGACAGGGGGTAACAATGAGCAGTTCTTC.

This clonotype was detected only once. A much more abundant neighbour one base away suggests this may be a read error. No conserved phenylalanine or tryptophan is present at the end of the CDR3, so a read error is the likely explanation. V gene TRBV30 combines with J gene TRBJ2-3, with D tentatively TRBD1 (7 bases). CDR3 size: 14 residues. V gave up 0 bases and J gave up 5 bases, with 12 bases separating them. CDR1 and CDR2 (germline): GTSNPN, SVGIG (reference sequence). CDR3 in DNA: TGTGCCTGGAGTGTATCCAGGGGGGTAGATACGCAGTATCTT. Protein sequence: CAWSVSRGVDTQYL.

This clonotype was seen at least ten times. The genes are TRBV24-1 and TRBJ2-7, with 12 bases aligning to TRBD2. V trimming: 6 bases; J trimming: 3 bases; junction bases outside the gene matches: 5. Germline V gene lookup returns CDR1 KGHDR and CDR2 SFDVKD. The CDR3 loop spans 15 amino acids. CDR3 sequence (DNA): TGTGCCACCAGTTCACCGGGACTAGCGGGCTACGAGCAGTACTTC. Translation gives CATSSPGLAGYEQYF.

The V and J genes are TRBV11-2 and TRBJ1-2; D is ambiguous. CDR3 length equals 16 residues. V lost 0 bases, J lost 1 base, and 12 bases lay in between. Germline V gene sequence: CDR1 SGHAT, CDR2 FQNNGV. In DNA form, the CDR3 reads TGTGCCAGCAGCTTAGAGCCCTCAGCCCTTAACTATGGCTACACCTTC. Its translation is CASSLEPSALNYGYTF.

As regards this clonotype: Being one base from a much bigger clone, this may be a read error. No conserved phenylalanine or tryptophan ends this CDR3, so it is likely a read error. The J gene is TRBJ2-1, the V gene TRBV6-2 or TRBV6-3, with 10 bases identical to TRBD2. The CDR3 consists of 11 residues. The V segment lost 8 bases and the J segment 9 bases; nucleotides outside the gene matches: 1. The germline V gene has CDR1 MNHEY and CDR2 SVGEGT. CDR3 coding DNA: TGTGCCAGCCTAGCGGGAGTTGAGCAGTTCCTC. This gives the protein CASLAGVEQFL.

This sequence joins TRBV27 and TRBJ2-2; 7 bases are a match to TRBD1. Germline V CDR1 and CDR2: MNHEY, SMNVEV (reference sequence). J gave up 6 bases and V 3 bases, and 4 bases lay outside the gene matches. The length of the CDR3 is 14 residues. In DNA form, the CDR3 reads TGTGCCAGCAGTTTCGGGACAGATGCCGGGGAGCTGTTTTTT. Protein: CASSFGTDAGELFF.

The chain carries TRBV9 and TRBJ2-3, with TRBD2 identical over 14 bases. In germline, CDR1 is SGDLS, CDR2 YYNGEE. This CDR3 has 17 amino acids. V lost 4 bases and J lost 6; bases outside the gene matches: 10. The CDR3, as DNA: TGTGCCAGCAGCAGTTCCCGGACTAGCGGGGGGCGGGATACGCAGTATTTT. It encodes CASSSSRTSGGRDTQYF.

This clonotype turned up a few times. This chain connects TRBV29-1 to TRBJ1-2, with 12 bases that match TRBD1. The CDR3 contains 18 residues. Germline CDR1 and CDR2: SQVTM and ANQGSEA. Germline trimming cut 1 base from V and 5 bases from J; bases unmatched to any gene: 14. CDR3 loop: CSVEGVVRDRGPEYGYTF. DNA for the CDR3: TGCAGCGTTGAAGGAGTAGTTCGGGACAGGGGGCCAGAATATGGCTACACCTTC.